This TCR beta chain was captured by sequencing in a study of T cell responses to AZD1222 COVID-19 vaccine. The CDR3 is 13 residues long. CDR1 and CDR2 from the germline V gene are WNHNN and SYGVQD (reference sequence). V was trimmed by 11 bases and J by 5 bases, leaving 19 bases between them. This clone occurred once. Repertoires were generated with immunoSEQ multiplex PCR, while TCRdb's copy carries only in-frame clones and drops some. This table holds approximately 120,000 clones, roughly nine tenths found once. The sample was peripheral blood, taken 28 days after the second AZD1222 dose. V gene TRBV10-1 combines with J gene TRBJ2-7, with a possible D match to TRBD2 (6 bases). The receptor comes from an adult who received the AZD1222 COVID-19 vaccine. As DNA, the CDR3 is TGCGCCTCCGCGGGGACTTCGAACCACGAGCAGTACTTC. This sequence encodes CASAGTSNHEQYF.